This TCR beta chain was sequenced for a study of blood T cell repertoires in COVID-19. Germline values: CDR1 MNHNS, CDR2 SASEGT. V was pared by 3 bases and J by 8 bases, with 16 bases between. There are 14 residues in the CDR3. This table comes from immunoSEQ multiplex PCR, and its TCRdb copy is limited to in-frame clones, with some not included. The table includes 390,000 or so clones, over 75% detected once. The rearrangement uses TRBV6-1 and TRBJ1-2; tentatively, D is TRBD1 (6 bases). The sequence came from a young man who had recovered from COVID-19. The sequencing sample was made of PBMCs or T cells enriched from blood (not recorded which). This CDR3 reads CASSDRGALRGYTF. CDR3 nucleotides: TGTGCCAGCAGTGACCGGGGGGCACTTCGGGGCTACACCTTC.